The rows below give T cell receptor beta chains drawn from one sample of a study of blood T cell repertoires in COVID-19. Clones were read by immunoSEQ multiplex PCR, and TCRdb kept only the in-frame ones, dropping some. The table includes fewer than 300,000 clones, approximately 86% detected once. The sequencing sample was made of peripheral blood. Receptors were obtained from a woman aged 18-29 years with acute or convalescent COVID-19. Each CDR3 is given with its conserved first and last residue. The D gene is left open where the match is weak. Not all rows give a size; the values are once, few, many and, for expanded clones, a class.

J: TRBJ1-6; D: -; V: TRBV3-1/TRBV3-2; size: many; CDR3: CASSQNRDSPLHF; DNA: TGTGCCAGCAGCCAGAACAGGGATTCACCCCTCCACTTT
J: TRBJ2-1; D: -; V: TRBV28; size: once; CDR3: CASSPPSWASSYNEQFF; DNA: TGTGCCAGCAGTCCCCCTTCTTGGGCGAGCTCCTACAATGAGCAGTTCTTC
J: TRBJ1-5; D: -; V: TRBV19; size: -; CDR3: CASSIGSGTSNPQPQHF; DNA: TGTGCCAGTAGTATAGGGAGCGGGACCTCAAATCCCCAGCCCCAGCATTTT
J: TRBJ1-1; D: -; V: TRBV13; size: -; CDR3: CASSRLSGENTEAFF; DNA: TGTGCCAGCAGCCGCTTGAGCGGGGAGAACACTGAAGCTTTCTTT
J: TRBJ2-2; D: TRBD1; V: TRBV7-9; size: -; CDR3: CASSARTGGTGELFF; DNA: TGTGCCAGCAGCGCAAGGACAGGGGGCACCGGGGAGCTGTTTTTT
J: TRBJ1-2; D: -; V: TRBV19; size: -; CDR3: CASSMGPGAYGYTF; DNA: TGTGCCAGTAGTATGGGTCCGGGAGCCTATGGCTACACCTTC
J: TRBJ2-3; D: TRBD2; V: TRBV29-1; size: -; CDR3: CSGSGKVLTDTQYF; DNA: TGCAGCGGTAGCGGGAAAGTCCTAACAGATACGCAGTATTTT
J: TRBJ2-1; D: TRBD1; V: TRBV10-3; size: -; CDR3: CAISESYPITGGASNEQFF; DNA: TGTGCCATCAGTGAGTCGTACCCTATAACAGGGGGCGCTAGTAATGAGCAGTTCTTC
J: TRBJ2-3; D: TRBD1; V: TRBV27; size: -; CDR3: CASSFGKRGQGALDWITDTQYF; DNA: TGTGCCAGCAGTTTTGGAAAAAGAGGGCAGGGGGCATTAGATTGGATCACAGATACGCAGTATTTT
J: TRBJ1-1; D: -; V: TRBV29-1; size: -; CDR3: CSVVGWGRGNTEAFF; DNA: TGCAGCGTTGTGGGATGGGGCAGGGGGAACACTGAAGCTTTCTTT
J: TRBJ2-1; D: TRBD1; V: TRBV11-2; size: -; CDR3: CASSNRGYEQFF; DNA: TGTGCCAGCAGCAACAGGGGCTATGAGCAGTTCTTC
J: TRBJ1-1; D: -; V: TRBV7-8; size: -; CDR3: CASSNIRASGNTEAFF; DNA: TGTGCCAGCAGCAATATCAGGGCTTCAGGGAACACTGAAGCTTTCTTT
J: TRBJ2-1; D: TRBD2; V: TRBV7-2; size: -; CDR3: CASSLVAGTEQFF; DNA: TGTGCCAGCAGCTTGGTAGCGGGAACTGAGCAGTTCTTC
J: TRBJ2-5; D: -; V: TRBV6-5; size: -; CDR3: CASSYSWNKRETQYF; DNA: TGTGCCAGCAGTTACTCGTGGAACAAGCGGGAGACCCAGTACTTC
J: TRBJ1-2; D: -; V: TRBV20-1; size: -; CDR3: CSASGQDYGYTF; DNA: TGCAGTGCTAGTGGTCAGGACTATGGCTACACCTTC
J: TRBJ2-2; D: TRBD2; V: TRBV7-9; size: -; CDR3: CASLEGLYIPGELFF; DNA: TGTGCCAGCCTAGAGGGACTATATATTCCCGGGGAGCTGTTTTTT
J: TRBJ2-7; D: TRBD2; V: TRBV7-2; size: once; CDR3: CASSLVGGSTAYEQYF; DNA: TGTGCCAGCAGCTTAGTTGGCGGGAGTACCGCCTACGAGCAGTACTTC
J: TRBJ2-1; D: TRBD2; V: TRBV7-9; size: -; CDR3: CASTSIAGLANEQFF; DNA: TGTGCCAGCACCAGTATAGCGGGCCTTGCTAATGAGCAGTTCTTC
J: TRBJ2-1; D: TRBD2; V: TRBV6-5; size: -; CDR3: CASGNAGGDNEQFF; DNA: TGTGCCAGCGGGAATGCGGGAGGTGACAATGAGCAGTTCTTC
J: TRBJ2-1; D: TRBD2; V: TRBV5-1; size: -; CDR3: CASSLGSLAGVWNEQFF; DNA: TGCGCCAGCAGCTTGGGGTCCCTAGCGGGAGTTTGGAATGAGCAGTTCTTC
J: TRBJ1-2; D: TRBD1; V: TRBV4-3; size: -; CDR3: CASSQDSRDRRNYGYTF; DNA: TGCGCCAGCAGCCAAGATTCCCGGGACAGGAGGAACTATGGCTACACCTTC
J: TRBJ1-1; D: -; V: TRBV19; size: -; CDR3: CASSIADLVNTEAFF; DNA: TGTGCCAGTAGTATCGCAGATCTGGTCAACACTGAAGCTTTCTTT
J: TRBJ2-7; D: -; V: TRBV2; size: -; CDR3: CASTDNSYEQYF; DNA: TGTGCCAGCACGGACAACTCCTACGAGCAGTACTTC
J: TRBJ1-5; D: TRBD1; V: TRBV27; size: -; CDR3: CASSSDRDGNQPQHF; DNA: TGTGCCAGCTCCTCAGACAGGGATGGCAATCAGCCCCAGCATTTT
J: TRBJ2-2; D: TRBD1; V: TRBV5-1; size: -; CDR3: CASSPSTGVTTGELFF; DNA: TGCGCCAGCAGCCCATCAACAGGGGTAACAACCGGGGAGCTGTTTTTT
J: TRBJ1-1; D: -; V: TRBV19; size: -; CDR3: CASSIFGGRNTEAFF; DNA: TGTGCCAGTAGTATATTTGGGGGCAGGAACACTGAAGCTTTCTTT
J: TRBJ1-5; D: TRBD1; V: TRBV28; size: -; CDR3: CASSGTGSGQPQHF; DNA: TGTGCCAGCAGTGGGACAGGGTCGGGTCAGCCCCAGCATTTT
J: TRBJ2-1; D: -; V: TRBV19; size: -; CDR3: CASALASYNEQFF; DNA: TGTGCCAGTGCACTAGCTTCCTACAATGAGCAGTTCTTC
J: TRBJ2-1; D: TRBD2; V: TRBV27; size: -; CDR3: CASSLRLRESSYNEQFF; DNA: TGTGCCAGCAGTTTACGGTTGCGGGAGTCTTCCTACAATGAGCAGTTCTTC
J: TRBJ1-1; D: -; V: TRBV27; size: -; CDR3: CASRREATNTEAFF; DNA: TGTGCCAGCAGGAGAGAGGCCACGAACACTGAAGCTTTCTTT
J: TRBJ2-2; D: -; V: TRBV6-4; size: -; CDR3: CASSEDGQNTGELFF; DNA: TGTGCCAGCAGTGAAGATGGACAGAACACCGGGGAGCTGTTTTTT
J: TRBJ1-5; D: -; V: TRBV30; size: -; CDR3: CAWSVDSDQPQHF; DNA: TGTGCCTGGAGTGTAGACTCTGATCAGCCCCAGCATTTT
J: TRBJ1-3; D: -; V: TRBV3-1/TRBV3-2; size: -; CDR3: CASSQEGDNRNTIYF; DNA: TGTGCCAGCAGCCAAGAAGGGGACAACCGAAACACCATATATTTT
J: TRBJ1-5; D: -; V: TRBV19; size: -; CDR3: CASSPTTGGVRYSNQPQHF; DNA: TGTGCCAGTAGTCCTACGACAGGTGGGGTGAGGTATAGCAATCAGCCCCAGCATTTT
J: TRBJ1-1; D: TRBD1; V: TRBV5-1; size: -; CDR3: CASSTGGITEAFF; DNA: TGCGCCAGCAGCACAGGGGGAATCACTGAAGCTTTCTTT
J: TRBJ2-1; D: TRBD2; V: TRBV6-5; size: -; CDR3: CASSYFTSGASNEQFF; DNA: TGTGCCAGCAGTTACTTTACTAGCGGGGCCTCCAATGAGCAGTTCTTC
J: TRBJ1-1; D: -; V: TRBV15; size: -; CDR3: CATSRDGHPNTEAFF; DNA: TGTGCCACCAGCAGAGATGGGCACCCGAACACTGAAGCTTTCTTT
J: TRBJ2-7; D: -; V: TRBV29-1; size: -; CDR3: CSFRYLYEQYF; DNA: TGCAGCTTCCGGTACCTTTACGAGCAGTACTTC
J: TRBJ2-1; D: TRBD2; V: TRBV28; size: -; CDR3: CASRATSGGAKFF; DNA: TGTGCCAGCAGAGCAACTAGCGGAGGAGCAAAGTTCTTC
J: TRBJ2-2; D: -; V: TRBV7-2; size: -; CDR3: CASSPLLAGNTGELFF; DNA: TGTGCCAGCAGCCCCTTGTTGGCGGGGAACACCGGGGAGCTGTTTTTT
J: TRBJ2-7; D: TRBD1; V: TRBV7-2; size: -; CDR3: CASSKQGYEQYF; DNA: TGTGCCAGCAGCAAACAGGGGTACGAGCAGTACTTC
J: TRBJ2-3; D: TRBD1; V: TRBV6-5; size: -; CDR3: CASSGQGTDTQYF; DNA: TGTGCCAGCAGCGGACAGGGGACAGATACGCAGTATTTT
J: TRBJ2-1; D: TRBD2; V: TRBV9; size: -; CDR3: CASSVEGNSGRVYNEQFF; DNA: TGTGCCAGCAGCGTAGAGGGCAATAGCGGGAGAGTATACAATGAGCAGTTCTTC
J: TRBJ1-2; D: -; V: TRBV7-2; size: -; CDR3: CASSQDGAGDYGYTF; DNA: TGTGCCAGCAGCCAAGATGGGGCAGGGGATTATGGCTACACCTTC
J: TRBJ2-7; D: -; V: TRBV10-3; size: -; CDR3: CAITPGRGNEQYF; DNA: TGTGCCATCACCCCGGGGAGGGGGAACGAGCAGTACTTC